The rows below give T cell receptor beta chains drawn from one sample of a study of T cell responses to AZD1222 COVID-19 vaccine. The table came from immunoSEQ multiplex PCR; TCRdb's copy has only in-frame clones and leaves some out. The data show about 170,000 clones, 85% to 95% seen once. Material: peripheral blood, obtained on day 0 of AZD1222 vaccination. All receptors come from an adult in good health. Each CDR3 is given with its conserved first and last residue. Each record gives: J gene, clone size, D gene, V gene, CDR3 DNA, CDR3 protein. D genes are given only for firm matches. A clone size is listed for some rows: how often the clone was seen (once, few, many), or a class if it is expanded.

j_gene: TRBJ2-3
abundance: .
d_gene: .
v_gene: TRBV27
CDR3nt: TGTGCCAGCAGTTTCTCTAGCACAGATACGCAGTATTTT
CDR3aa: CASSFSSTDTQYF

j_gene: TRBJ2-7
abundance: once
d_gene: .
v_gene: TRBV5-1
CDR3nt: TGCGCCAGCAGCTTGGTGTACACCTCCTACGAGCAGTACTTC
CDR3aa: CASSLVYTSYEQYF

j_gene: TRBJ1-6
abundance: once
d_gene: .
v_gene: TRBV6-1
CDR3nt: TGTGCCAGCAGTGATAGGCTGACTAATTCACCCCTCCACTTT
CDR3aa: CASSDRLTNSPLHF

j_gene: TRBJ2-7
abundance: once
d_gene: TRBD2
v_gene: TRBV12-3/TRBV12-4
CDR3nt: TGTGCCAGCAGTACCCGACTAGCGAACGAGCAGTACTTC
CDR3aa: CASSTRLANEQYF

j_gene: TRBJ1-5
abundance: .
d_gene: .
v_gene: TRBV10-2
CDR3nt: TGCGCCAGCAGTGACAATCAGCCCCAGCATTTT
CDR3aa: CASSDNQPQHF

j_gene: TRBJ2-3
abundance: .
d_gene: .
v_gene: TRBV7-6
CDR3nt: TGTGCCAGCAGCACCGGACATTCGATGCGCACAGATACGCAGTATTTT
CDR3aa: CASSTGHSMRTDTQYF

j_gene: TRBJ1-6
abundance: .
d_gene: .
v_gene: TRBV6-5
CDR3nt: TGTGCCAGCAGACGACAGCCTCTTAATTCACCCCTCCACTTT
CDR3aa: CASRRQPLNSPLHF

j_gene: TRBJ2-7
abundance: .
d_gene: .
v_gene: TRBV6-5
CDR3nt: TGTGCCAGCACAACCCGATCAGGAACCTACGAGCAGTACTTC
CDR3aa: CASTTRSGTYEQYF

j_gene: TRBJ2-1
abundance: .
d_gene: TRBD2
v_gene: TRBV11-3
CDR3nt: TGTGCCAGCAGCTATACCGGGACTAGCGGCCTCGCCGATGAGCAGTTCTTC
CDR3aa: CASSYTGTSGLADEQFF

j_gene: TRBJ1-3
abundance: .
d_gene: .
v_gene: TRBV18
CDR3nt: TGTGCCAGCTCATCATCGACGAGCGGTTATGGAAACACCATATATTTT
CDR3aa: CASSSSTSGYGNTIYF

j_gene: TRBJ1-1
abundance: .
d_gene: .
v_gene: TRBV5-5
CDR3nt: TGTGCCAGCAGCTTGATGGTCAGGGCGTATGGCACTGAAGCTTTCTTT
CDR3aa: CASSLMVRAYGTEAFF

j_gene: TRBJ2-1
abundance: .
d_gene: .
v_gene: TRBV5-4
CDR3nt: TGTGCCAGCAGCTTGGGAGAAGAAACCTACAATGAGCAGTTCTTC
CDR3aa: CASSLGEETYNEQFF

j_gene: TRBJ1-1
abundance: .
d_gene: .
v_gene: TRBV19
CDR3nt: TGTGCCAGTTCCCCCGGGGCCTTCGAAGCTTTCTTT
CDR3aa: CASSPGAFEAFF

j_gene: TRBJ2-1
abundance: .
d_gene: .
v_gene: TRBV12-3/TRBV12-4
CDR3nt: TGTGCCAGCAGTTTTGGCGGGGAGCAGTTCTTC
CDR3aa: CASSFGGEQFF

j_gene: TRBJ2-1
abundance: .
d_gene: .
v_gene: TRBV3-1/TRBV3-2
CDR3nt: TGTGCCAGCAGCCAAGACGATTTCTTGAGGGCAGGGAGCGACAATGAGCAGTTCTTC
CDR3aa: CASSQDDFLRAGSDNEQFF

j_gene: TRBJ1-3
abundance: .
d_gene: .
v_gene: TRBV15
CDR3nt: TGTGCCACCAGCAGAGATTGGAGGAAAGTAAACACCATATATTTT
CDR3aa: CATSRDWRKVNTIYF

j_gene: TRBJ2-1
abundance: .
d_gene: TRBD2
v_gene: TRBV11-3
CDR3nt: TGTGCCAGCAGCTCGGGGGGGCAGTATGAGCAGTTCTTC
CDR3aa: CASSSGGQYEQFF

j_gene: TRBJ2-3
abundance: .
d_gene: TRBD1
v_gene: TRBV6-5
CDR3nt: TGTGCCAGCAGTTCCCAGGGACAGCCGACAGATACGCAGTATTTT
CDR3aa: CASSSQGQPTDTQYF

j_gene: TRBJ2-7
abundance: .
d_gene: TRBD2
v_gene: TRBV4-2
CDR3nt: TGTGCCAGCAGCCACACTAGCGGGGGAGACGACATCTACGAGCAGTACTTC
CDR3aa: CASSHTSGGDDIYEQYF

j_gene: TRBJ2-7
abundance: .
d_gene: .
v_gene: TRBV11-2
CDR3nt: TGTGCCAGCAGCCCGATCGGTTTCGCCTACGAGCAGTACTTC
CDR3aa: CASSPIGFAYEQYF

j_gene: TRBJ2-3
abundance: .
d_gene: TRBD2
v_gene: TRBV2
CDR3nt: TGTGCCACCTTTGTGGCACTTGGGACTAGCGGGATCACAGATACGCAGTATTTT
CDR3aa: CATFVALGTSGITDTQYF

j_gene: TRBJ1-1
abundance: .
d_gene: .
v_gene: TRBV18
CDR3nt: TGTGCCAGCTCACCGATGGCCAACACTGAAGCTTTCTTT
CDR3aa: CASSPMANTEAFF

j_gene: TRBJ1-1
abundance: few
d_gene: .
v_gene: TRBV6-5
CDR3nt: TGTGCCAGCAGTCCCCGTACTCAGAGAAACACTGAAGCTTTCTTT
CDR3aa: CASSPRTQRNTEAFF

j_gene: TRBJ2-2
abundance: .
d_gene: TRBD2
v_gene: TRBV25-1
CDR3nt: TGTGCCAGCACTGGACTAGAGTACACCGGGGAGCTGTTTTTT
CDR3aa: CASTGLEYTGELFF

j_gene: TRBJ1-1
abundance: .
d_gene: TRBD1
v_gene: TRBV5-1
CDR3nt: TGCGCCAGCAGCTTGGGGGCAGGGGGGTACACTGAAGCTTTCTTT
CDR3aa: CASSLGAGGYTEAFF

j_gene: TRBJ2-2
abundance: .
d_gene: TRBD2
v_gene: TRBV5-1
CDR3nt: TGCGCCAGCAGCTTACCCAGCTTTAGGACTAGCGGGACCAACACCGGGGAGCTGTTTTTT
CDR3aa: CASSLPSFRTSGTNTGELFF

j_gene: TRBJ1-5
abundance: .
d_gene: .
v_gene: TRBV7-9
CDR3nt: TGTGCCAGCAGAATAAACGTGAGGAGGCAGCCCCAGCATTTT
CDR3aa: CASRINVRRQPQHF

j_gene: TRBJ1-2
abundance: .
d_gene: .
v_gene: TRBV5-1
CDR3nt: TGCGCCAGCAGCTTGACAGATTCTTCCTTCTATGGCTACACCTTC
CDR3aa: CASSLTDSSFYGYTF

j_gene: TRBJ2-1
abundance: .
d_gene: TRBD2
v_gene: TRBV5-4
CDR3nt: TGTGCCAGCAGCTTGGAAGGACTAGTGTCTGAGCAGTTCTTC
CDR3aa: CASSLEGLVSEQFF

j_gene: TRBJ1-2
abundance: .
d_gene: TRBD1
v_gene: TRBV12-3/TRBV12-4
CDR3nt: TGTGCCAGCAGGTGGGACAGGGAGGGCTACACCTTC
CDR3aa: CASRWDREGYTF

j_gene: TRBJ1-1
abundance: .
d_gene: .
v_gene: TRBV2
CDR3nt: TGTGCCAGCAACCTTGAGGCAGGGGTGAACACTGAAGCTTTCTTT
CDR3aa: CASNLEAGVNTEAFF

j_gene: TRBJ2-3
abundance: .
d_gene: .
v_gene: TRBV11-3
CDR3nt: TGTGCCAGCAGCTTAGCCTTCCCCAGGGCCACGCAGTATTTT
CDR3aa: CASSLAFPRATQYF

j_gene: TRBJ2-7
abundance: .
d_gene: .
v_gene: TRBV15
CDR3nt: TGTGCCACCAGCGGCGGAGGAAGAGGACCACCTTTTTCATACGAGCAGTACTTC
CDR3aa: CATSGGGRGPPFSYEQYF

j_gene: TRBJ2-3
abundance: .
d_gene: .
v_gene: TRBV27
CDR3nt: TGTGCCAGCAGTTTCTTGATCCGACTTGGGGGCAGGGCAGGAGATACGCAGTATTTT
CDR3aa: CASSFLIRLGGRAGDTQYF

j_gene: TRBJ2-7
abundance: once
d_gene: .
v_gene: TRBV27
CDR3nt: TGTGCCAGCAGTTGGGGACCAGCAGACGAGCAGTACTTC
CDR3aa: CASSWGPADEQYF

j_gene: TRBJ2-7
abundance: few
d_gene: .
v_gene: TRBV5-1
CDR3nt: TGCGCCAGCAGCTTGCGACCCCGGGACAAAGTGTACGAGCAGTACTTC
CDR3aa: CASSLRPRDKVYEQYF

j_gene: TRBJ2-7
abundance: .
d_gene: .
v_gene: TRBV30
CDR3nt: TGTGCCTGGCGGGCGTCCACGACCGAGCAGTACTTC
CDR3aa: CAWRASTTEQYF

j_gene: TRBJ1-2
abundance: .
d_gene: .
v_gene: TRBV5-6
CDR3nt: TGTGCCAGCAGATCAGGACCCTACCGTAACTATGGCTACACCTTC
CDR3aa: CASRSGPYRNYGYTF

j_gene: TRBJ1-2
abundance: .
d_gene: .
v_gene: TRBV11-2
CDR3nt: TGTGCCAGCAGCCGAGAGGGGGATGGCTACACCTTC
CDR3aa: CASSREGDGYTF

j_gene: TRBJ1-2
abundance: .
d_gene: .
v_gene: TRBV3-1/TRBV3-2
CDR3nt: TGTGCCAGCAGCCACACCAATACAGCCTATGGCTACACCTTC
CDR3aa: CASSHTNTAYGYTF

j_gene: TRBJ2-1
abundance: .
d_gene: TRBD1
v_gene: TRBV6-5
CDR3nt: TGTGCCAGCGGGGCCCTCGGACAGGGTGGGAATGAGCAGTTCTTC
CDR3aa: CASGALGQGGNEQFF

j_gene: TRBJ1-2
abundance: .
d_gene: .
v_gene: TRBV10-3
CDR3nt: TGTGCCATCAGTGAGGATGGCGATGGCTACACCTTC
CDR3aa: CAISEDGDGYTF

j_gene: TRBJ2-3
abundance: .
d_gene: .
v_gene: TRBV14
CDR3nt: TGTGCCAGCAGCGGATCACGTATCGGCGCGCAGTATTTT
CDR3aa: CASSGSRIGAQYF

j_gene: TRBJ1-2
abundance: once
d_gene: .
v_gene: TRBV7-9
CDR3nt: TGTGCCAGCACCCGGGAGGGAGGGTTTGATGTCACCTTC
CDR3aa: CASTREGGFDVTF

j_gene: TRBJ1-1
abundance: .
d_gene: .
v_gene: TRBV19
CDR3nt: TGTGCCAGTCCCGGCCCAACGAACACTGAAGCTTTCTTT
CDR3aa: CASPGPTNTEAFF

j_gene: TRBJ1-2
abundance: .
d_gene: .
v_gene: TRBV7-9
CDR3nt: TGTGCCAGCGGCCCAAACTATGGCTACACCTTC
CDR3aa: CASGPNYGYTF

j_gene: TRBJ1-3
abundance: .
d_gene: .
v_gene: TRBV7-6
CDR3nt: TGTGCCAGCAGCTCCAATAAAGGGACGACTGGAAACACCATATATTTT
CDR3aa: CASSSNKGTTGNTIYF

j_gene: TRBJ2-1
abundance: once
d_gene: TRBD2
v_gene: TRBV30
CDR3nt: TGTGCCTGGAGGGGGGATAGCGGGAGGTTGAATGAGCAGTTCTTC
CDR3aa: CAWRGDSGRLNEQFF

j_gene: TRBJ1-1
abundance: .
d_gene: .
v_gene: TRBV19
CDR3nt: TGTGCCAGTAGTACCCTCCCGGGGAACACTGAAGCTTTCTTT
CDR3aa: CASSTLPGNTEAFF

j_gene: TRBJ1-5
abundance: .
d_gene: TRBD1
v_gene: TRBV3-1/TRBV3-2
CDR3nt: TGTGCCAGCAGCCAAGGGACAGGGGGCGATCAGCCCCAGCATTTT
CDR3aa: CASSQGTGGDQPQHF

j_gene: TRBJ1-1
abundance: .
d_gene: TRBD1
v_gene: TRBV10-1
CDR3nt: TGCGCCAGCGCCGGGACAGTGAACACTGAAGCTTTCTTT
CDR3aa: CASAGTVNTEAFF

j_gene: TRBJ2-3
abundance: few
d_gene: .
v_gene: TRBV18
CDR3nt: TGTGCCAGCTCACCGGACCTAAGTTACACAGATACGCAGTATTTT
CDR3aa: CASSPDLSYTDTQYF